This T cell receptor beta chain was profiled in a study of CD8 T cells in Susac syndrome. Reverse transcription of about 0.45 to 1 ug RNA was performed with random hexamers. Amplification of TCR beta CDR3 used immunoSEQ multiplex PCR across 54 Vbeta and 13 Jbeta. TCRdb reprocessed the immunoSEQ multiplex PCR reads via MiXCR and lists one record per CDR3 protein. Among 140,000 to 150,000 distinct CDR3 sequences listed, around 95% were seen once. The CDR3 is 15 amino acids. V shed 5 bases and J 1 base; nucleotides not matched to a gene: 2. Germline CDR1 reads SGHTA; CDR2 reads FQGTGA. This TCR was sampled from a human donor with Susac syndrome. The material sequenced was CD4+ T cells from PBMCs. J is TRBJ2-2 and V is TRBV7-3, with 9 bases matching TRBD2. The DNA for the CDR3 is TGTGCCAGCAGCCCGACTAGCGGGAACACCGGGGAGCTGTTTTTT. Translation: CASSPTSGNTGELFF.